This T cell receptor beta chain was retrieved from a study of shared clonotypes between healthy human individuals. Study results and limitations: A small donor pool kept down the genetic and exposure-history diversity that was represented. Clonotype sharing among donors, it was expected, would be affected by sequencing depth.

Regarding this clone: Antigen specificity is unknown.

The naive CD8 subset, CD45RO-negative cells positively selected for CCR7, excluded terminally differentiated effector memory CD45RA+ cells. Sequencing was at deep level. Sorted-subset replicate PCRs used about 200 ng of genomic DNA. This amount corresponded to approximately 30,000 T cell genomes. Clones were read by immunoSEQ multiplex PCR, and TCRdb kept only the in-frame ones, dropping some. The sample lists millions of clones; around 96% were seen once. This CDR3 is built from 14 residues. V dropped 5 bases and J dropped 8; count of bases not matched to a gene: 6. Germline assignment: CDR1 SGHVS and CDR2 FQNEAQ.

Sequenced input: naive CD8+ T cells sorted from blood. The TCR comes from a man between 18 and 35 years old in good health. The V call is TRBV7-8, the J call TRBJ1-6, with 7 positions matching TRBD1. The CDR3 reads CASSLRDSDSPLHF. Here the CDR3 DNA reads TGTGCCAGCAGCCTCAGGGACAGTGATTCACCCCTCCACTTT.